This T cell receptor (beta chain) was retrieved from a study of cytotoxic CD8 clonotypes in ibrutinib-treated CLL. The method was immunoSEQ multiplex PCR; TCRdb's version includes in-frame clones alone and lacks a portion of them. Here the sample spans tens of thousands of clones, just over 90% being singletons. The sample in question was PBMCs, obtained after 12 months of ibrutinib treatment. The TCR comes from a human donor with chronic lymphocytic leukemia.

CDR3 in DNA: TGTGCCAGCAGTTTGTGGAACACTGAAGCTTTCTTT. It is translated as CASSLWNTEAFF. This sequence joins TRBV28 and TRBJ1-1; the D is unclear. Germline V gives CDR1 MDHEN, CDR2 SYDVKM. The V and J ends lost 3 bases and 1 base respectively, with 3 bases between them. The CDR3 covers 12 residues.